The 5 T cell receptor beta chains below come from one sample, sequenced in a study of human CD8 memory T cell subsets. Investigators built TCR beta libraries using UMI-labeled 5' RACE. TCRdb reprocessed the 5' RACE reads, keeping one entry per CDR3 protein, no DNA. Its clone listing holds 3,000 to 4,000 distinct CDR3 sequences. Sequencing was performed on CD8+ effector memory T cells (TEM) sorted from PBMCs. Noted subset: effector memory CD8 T cells, CCR7- CD45RO+ CD95+. All receptors derive from a human donor in good health.

The V gene is TRBV2, the J gene TRBJ2-1; TCRdb indicates TRBD1, and absent DNA this call remains unverified. The CDR3 has 13 amino acids. Germline V gene lookup returns CDR1 SNHLY and CDR2 FYNNEI. CDR3 loop: CASGGTGYNEQFF.

The J gene is TRBJ2-7, the V gene TRBV7-8; no DNA is available, so the TRBD1 call from TCRdb remains unchecked. This CDR3 is 15 amino acids long. CDR1 and CDR2 (germline): SGHVS, FQNEAQ. CDR3 amino acids: CASSLGDGVSYEQYF.

The rearrangement uses TRBV6-2 or TRBV6-3 and TRBJ1-1. CDR3 size: 14 residues. The germline V gene has CDR1 MNHEY and CDR2 SVGEGT. CDR3 region: CASSERVAGWEAFF.

This clonotype shows up as medium-sized by frequency. The chain couples TRBV7-2 to TRBJ2-1. CDR3 length: 15 amino acids. The germline V gene encodes CDR1 SGHTA and CDR2 FQGNSA. The CDR3 reads CASSLLSGSFNEQFF. Variable domain in full (rest from reference TRBV7-2 and TRBJ2-1): GAGVSQSPSNKVTEKGKDVELRCDPISGHTALYWYRQSLGQGLEFLIYFQGNSAPDKSGLPSDRFSAERTGGSVSTLTIQRTQQEDSAVYLCASSLLSGSFNEQFFGPGTRLTVL.

The V call is TRBV28, the J call TRBJ2-5; the TCRdb call, TRBD2, lacks DNA for checking. Germline-derived CDR1 and CDR2 are MDHEN and SYDVKM. The CDR3 spans 17 residues. Here the CDR3 reads CASSPSTSGRTVETQYF.